A selection of T cell receptor beta chains follows, all from one sample in a study of cytomegalovirus exposure and HLA in healthy donors. Some clones are missing from TCRdb's copy, which holds only in-frame ones; the method was immunoSEQ multiplex PCR. In all, the sample yields about 25,000 clones. Sequencing was carried out using PBMCs. All receptors derive from a male donor in good health and CMV-seropositive. Each CDR3 is given with its conserved first and last residue. A D gene is named only where the DNA matches it firmly. Only some rows state a clone size, as once, few, many or a class for expanded clones.

V	J	size	D	CDR3	DNA
TRBV2	TRBJ1-2	.	.	CASSENSVALYGYTF	TGTGCCAGCAGTGAAAATTCAGTAGCCCTCTATGGCTACACCTTC
TRBV18	TRBJ1-1	.	.	CASSPSIRGDTEAFF	TGTGCCAGCTCACCATCCATTCGGGGGGACACTGAAGCTTTCTTT
TRBV6-1	TRBJ1-2	.	TRBD1	CASSPGTASYGYTF	TGTGCCAGCAGCCCCGGGACAGCGAGCTATGGCTACACCTTC
TRBV30	TRBJ1-1	.	TRBD1	CAWSQGGGSTEAFF	TGTGCCTGGAGCCAAGGGGGCGGTTCGACTGAAGCTTTCTTT
TRBV18	TRBJ1-2	.	.	CASSQEPSNYGYTF	TGTGCCAGCTCACAGGAGCCGTCTAACTATGGCTACACCTTC
TRBV30	TRBJ1-5	.	.	CAWSGGRRGYQPQHF	TGTGCCTGGAGTGGGGGTAGGAGGGGATATCAGCCCCAGCATTTT
TRBV7-9	TRBJ1-1	.	.	CASSSGVGETEAFF	TGTGCCAGCAGCTCGGGGGTCGGGGAAACTGAAGCTTTCTTT
TRBV7-9	TRBJ2-1	.	.	CASSSIYNEQFF	TGTGCCAGCAGCTCTATCTACAATGAGCAGTTCTTC
TRBV4-1	TRBJ2-3	.	.	CASSGDGFLSTDTQYF	TGCGCCAGCAGCGGAGACGGCTTCCTCAGCACAGATACGCAGTATTTT
TRBV5-1	TRBJ2-1	.	TRBD2	CASSWGLAGTYNEQFF	TGCGCCAGCAGCTGGGGACTAGCGGGAACCTACAATGAGCAGTTCTTC
TRBV30	TRBJ1-4	.	TRBD1	CAWSADRERKLFF	TGTGCCTGGAGTGCCGACAGGGAGAGGAAACTGTTTTTT
TRBV25-1	TRBJ1-1	.	.	CASSEIWTGFSNTEAFF	TGTGCCAGCAGTGAAATTTGGACGGGATTTTCGAACACTGAAGCTTTCTTT
TRBV19	TRBJ1-5	.	.	CASSIPPYFGSNQPQHF	TGTGCCAGTAGTATACCCCCCTACTTCGGTAGCAATCAGCCCCAGCATTTT
TRBV5-8	TRBJ1-4	.	TRBD1	CASSGPGTGEKLFF	TGTGCCAGCAGCGGCCCTGGGACAGGGGAAAAACTGTTTTTT
TRBV19	TRBJ2-1	medium-sized	.	CASSNSDNEQFF	TGTGCCAGTAGTAACTCCGACAATGAGCAGTTCTTC
TRBV7-9	TRBJ2-1	.	TRBD2	CASSLELAGGEQFF	TGTGCCAGCAGCTTAGAACTAGCGGGAGGGGAGCAGTTCTTC
TRBV6-5	TRBJ1-5	.	.	CASSPRTDSNQPQHF	TGTGCCAGCAGTCCGAGGACAGATAGCAATCAGCCCCAGCATTTT
TRBV29-1	TRBJ1-2	.	.	CRPLERTRGGYGYTF	TGCAGACCTCTGGAACGCACTCGAGGAGGATATGGCTACACCTTC
TRBV7-2	TRBJ1-5	.	TRBD1	CASSLQGGASQPQHF	TGTGCCAGCAGCTTACAGGGGGGCGCGTCTCAGCCCCAGCATTTT
TRBV27	TRBJ2-7	.	TRBD1	CASSLGTGVGEQYF	TGTGCCAGCAGTTTAGGGACAGGGGTTGGAGAGCAGTACTTC
TRBV5-1	TRBJ1-2	.	TRBD1	CASSFRTGESYTF	TGCGCCAGCAGCTTCCGGACAGGGGAGAGCTACACCTTC
TRBV6-5	TRBJ2-7	.	TRBD1	CASSNGQGPSYEQYF	TGTGCCAGCAGCAATGGACAGGGGCCCTCCTACGAGCAGTACTTC